This TCR beta chain originates from a study of blood T cell repertoires in COVID-19. Study overall: COVID-19 samples from acute and convalescent phases originated in the United States, Italy and Spain.

CDR3 length: 13 residues. Unmatched junction bases numbered 4, after V lost 5 bases and J lost 5 bases. Germline V CDR1 and CDR2: SGHVS, FQNEAQ. Authors' data handling: Reference gene primers were amplified, and this amplification served to estimate nucleated cell counts. The method was immunoSEQ multiplex PCR; TCRdb's version includes in-frame clones alone and lacks a portion of them. That table furnishes V, J and clone size, whereas the DNA furnished D and trimming. The sample comprises around 160,000 clones, roughly four fifths of which are singletons, and approximately 11% rests with the top ten.

The sequence was obtained from a man aged 55 to 69 with active or convalescent COVID-19. The chain couples TRBV7-8 to TRBJ2-5; TRBD1 aligns across 8 bases. Material for sequencing was peripheral blood. As DNA, the CDR3 is TGTGCCAGCAGCCCGGGACAGGCGGAGACCCAGTACTTC. It codes for CASSPGQAETQYF.